These 32 T cell receptor beta chains were all obtained from the same sample, sequenced in a study of OX40 agonist ivuxolimab in advanced cancers. Produced via immunoSEQ multiplex PCR; TCRdb's table is partial and in-frame only. Here the sample spans about 30,000 clones, approximately 90% being singletons. The source material was CD4+ or CD8+ T cells sorted from blood, sampled in a trial of the OX40 agonist ivuxolimab. The receptors were sampled from an adult with an advanced solid tumor such as melanoma, head and neck, liver or kidney cancer.

The gene calls are TRBV19 and TRBJ1-5; the D gene is possibly TRBD1 (5 bases). Per the germline V gene, CDR1 is LNHDA and CDR2 is SQIVND (reference sequence). V was shortened by 10 bases and J by 3 bases, with 13 bases between the two germline ends. The CDR3 has 13 amino acids. CDR3 sequence: CATTRGFNQPQHF. The CDR3 DNA sequence: TGTGCCACAACGAGGGGATTCAATCAGCCCCAGCATTTT.

CDR3 protein: CASSLVGEAGLLGGYTF. CDR3 nucleotides: TGTGCCAGCAGCTTAGTGGGAGAGGCAGGGCTTTTAGGTGGCTACACCTTC. The chain combines TRBV7-8 with TRBJ1-2; tentatively, D is TRBD1 (5 bases). Trimming shortened V by 1 base and J by 7 bases, and 22 bases separated the two germline ends. Germline lookup yields CDR1 SGHVS and CDR2 FQNEAQ. The length of the CDR3 is 17 residues.

The chain links TRBV4-1 to TRBJ2-3; 8 positions match TRBD1. This CDR3 is 17 amino acids long. V trimming: 0 bases; J trimming: 1 base; junction bases outside the gene matches: 6. CDR1 MGHRA and CDR2 YSYEKL come from the germline V gene. The CDR3 sequence is CASSQDPQGARTDTQYF. Written as DNA, the CDR3 is TGCGCCAGCAGCCAAGATCCGCAGGGGGCCCGCACAGATACGCAGTATTTT.

The V gene is TRBV29-1, the J gene TRBJ2-3, with 12 bases lining up with TRBD1. V trimming: 6 bases; J trimming: 0 bases; junction bases outside the gene matches: 7. Germline-derived CDR1 and CDR2 are SQVTM and ANQGSEA. The CDR3 has 16 residues. The CDR3 is CSVVPGQGASTDTQYF. As DNA, the CDR3 is TGCAGCGTGGTCCCGGGACAGGGGGCCAGCACAGATACGCAGTATTTT.

The CDR3 DNA follows: TGTGCCAGCACCCTTCATCTCCGGGCCGAGGACACTGAAGCTTTCTTT. Its translation is CASTLHLRAEDTEAFF. This chain links TRBV28 with TRBJ1-1; D remains unclear. CDR1 and CDR2 (germline): MDHEN, SYDVKM. The V and J ends lost 7 bases and 3 bases respectively, with 21 bases between them. The CDR3 has 16 residues. The variable domain in full, with the rest retrieved from reference TRBV28 and TRBJ1-1, is DVKVTQSSRYLVKRTGEKVFLECVQDMDHENMFWYRQDPGLGLRLIYFSYDVKMKEKGDIPEGYSVSREKKERFSLILESASTNQTSMYLCASTLHLRAEDTEAFFGQGTRLTVV.

V and J are TRBV19 and TRBJ2-3, with 7 bases that match TRBD2. Germline CDR1 reads LNHDA; CDR2 reads SQIVND (reference sequence). Trimming removed 6 bases from V and 9 bases from J; junction bases left unmatched: 12. The CDR3 loop spans 14 amino acids. The CDR3 protein is CASSPGLPIATQYF. CDR3 DNA sequence: TGTGCCAGTAGCCCGGGACTACCCATCGCCACGCAGTATTTT. The full variable domain, rest sourced from reference TRBV19 and TRBJ2-3, is DGGITQSPKYLFRKEGQNVTLSCEQNLNHDAMYWYRQDPGQGLRLIYYSQIVNDFQKGDIAEGYSVSREKKESFPLTVTSAQKNPTAFYLCASSPGLPIATQYFGPGTRLTVL.

The chain has TRBV28 and TRBJ2-7; D is perhaps TRBD1 (5 bases). The CDR3 runs to 15 residues. The germline V gene has CDR1 MDHEN and CDR2 SYDVKM. Trimming took off 5 bases at V and 6 bases at J, with 20 bases between the two ends. CDR3 DNA sequence: TGTGCCAGCAGTCCCCGCAAAGGCAGGGTGGTCGAGCAGTACGTC. Encoded protein: CASSPRKGRVVEQYV.

This chain joins TRBV6-6 and TRBJ2-5; maybe TRBD1 (6 bases). This CDR3 region has 14 residues. The V gene's germline CDR1 is MNHNY and CDR2 SVGAGI (reference sequence). V was shortened by 7 bases and J by 9 bases, with 21 bases between the two germline ends. Written as DNA, the CDR3 is TGTGCCAGCAATACCCTAGGACAGCACCAGCCCCAGTACTTC. Its translation: CASNTLGQHQPQYF.

This clone appeared a single time. V gene TRBV10-1 combines with J gene TRBJ2-1; 7 nucleotides align to TRBD1. Germline assignment: CDR1 WNHNN and CDR2 SYGVQD (reference sequence). With 6 bases clipped from V and 2 bases from J, the junction kept 4 bases outside the gene matches. The CDR3 consists of 14 residues. DNA for the CDR3: TGCGCCAGCAGCCGGGACAGCCCCTACAATGAGCAGTTCTTC. It translates to CASSRDSPYNEQFF.

This chain joins TRBV21-1 and TRBJ1-1; TRBD1 is the table's D call, not checked against the DNA. TRBV21-1 is a recognized pseudogene. The CDR3 is made up of 16 amino acids. CDR3 in DNA: TGTGCCAGCAGCTCCAGCTACAGGGGGCCTAACACTGAAGCTTTCTTT. Protein sequence: CASSSSYRGPNTEAFF.

This clone has more than one count but fewer than ten. V usage is TRBV14 and J usage is TRBJ1-5, with D maybe TRBD1 (5 bases). Germline assignment: CDR1 SGHDN and CDR2 FVKESK. The CDR3 contains 13 residues. V was cut by 4 bases and J by 6 bases, with 10 bases left in between. The chain's CDR3 is CASSPGGGQPQHF. CDR3 sequence (DNA): TGTGCCAGCAGCCCGGGGGGAGGTCAGCCCCAGCATTTT.

The V call is TRBV7-3, the J call TRBJ2-7; the match to TRBD1 covers 8 bases. From germline, CDR1 is SGHTA and CDR2 FQGTGA. CDR3 size: 14 residues. J lost 6 bases, V lost 1 base, and 5 bases had no gene match. The CDR3 protein is CASSLNARGPEQYF. The CDR3 DNA follows: TGTGCCAGCAGCTTAAACGCCAGGGGGCCCGAGCAGTACTTC. Drawing the rest from reference TRBV7-3 and TRBJ2-7, the complete variable domain is GAGVSQTPSNKVTEKGKYVELRCDPISGHTALYWYRQSLGQGPEFLIYFQGTGAADDSGLPNDRFFAVRPEGSVSTLKIQRTERGDSAVYLCASSLNARGPEQYFGPGTRLTVT.

By sample share, this clone is medium-sized. The genes are TRBV19 and TRBJ1-1; TRBD1 might be the D (6 bases). Germline CDR1 and CDR2: LNHDA and SQIVND (reference sequence). This CDR3 region has 15 residues. Trimming shortened V by 6 bases and J by 11 bases, and 25 bases separated the two germline ends. CDR3 nucleotides: TGTGCCAGTAGGGTCTGGGATGGGGGGCGTATCGAGGCTTTCTTT. This encodes CASRVWDGGRIEAFF.

Notes on this clone: This CDR3 is also generated by other DNA sequences in the sample. The CDR3 DNA is TGTGCCTGGAGTTCGCGGTTCGACACTGAAGCTTTCTTT. It yields the protein CAWSSRFDTEAFF. The chain links TRBV30 to TRBJ1-1; D ambiguous. The CDR3 spans 13 residues. The V end was cut by 2 bases, the J end by 3 bases, with 10 bases between. Per the germline V gene, CDR1 is GTSNPN and CDR2 is SVGIG (reference sequence).

This clone has a single count. The genes are TRBV28 and TRBJ1-5; 7 nucleotides line up with TRBD1. Germline CDR1 reads MDHEN; CDR2 reads SYDVKM. The CDR3 has 16 residues. V lost 6 bases, J lost 6 bases, and 14 bases stayed unmatched. CDR3: CASRTRDRVSGQPQHF. CDR3 coding DNA: TGTGCCAGCAGGACCCGAGACAGGGTGTCGGGTCAGCCCCAGCATTTT.

The rearrangement joins TRBV14 to TRBJ1-1, with TRBD1 as a possible D gene (5 bases). Looked up from germline, CDR1 is SGHDN and CDR2 is FVKESK. The V end was cut by 6 bases, the J end by 3 bases, with 23 bases between. CDR3 size: 17 residues. CDR3 sequence: CASSEHAGHSVDTEAFF. In DNA, the CDR3 is TGTGCCAGCAGTGAACATGCTGGACACTCTGTCGACACTGAAGCTTTCTTT.

V and J are TRBV11-2 and TRBJ2-5, with TRBD2 as a possible D gene (6 bases). CDR1 is SGHAT and CDR2 is FQNNGV in the germline V gene. The CDR3 is 15 residues long. Trimming cost V 3 bases and J 2 bases, with 13 bases left between them. The CDR3 bases are TGTGCCAGCAGCTTCCGTGGGGGGTTTCAAGAGACCCAGTACTTC. Residues: CASSFRGGFQETQYF.

This clone has just one count. J is TRBJ1-1 and V is TRBV13; TRBD1 is a possible D gene (6 bases). The germline CDR1 and CDR2 sequences are PRHDT and FYEKMQ (reference sequence). This CDR3 is 15 amino acids long. V was trimmed by 4 bases and J by 6 bases, leaving 18 bases between them. The DNA of the CDR3 is TGTGCCAGCAGCTCGTCAGGGGCCTCAATGGCTGAAGCTTTCTTT. The encoded protein is CASSSSGASMAEAFF. Full variable domain (remainder filled in from reference TRBV13 and TRBJ1-1): AAGVIQSPRHLIKEKRETATLKCYPIPRHDTVYWYQQGPGQDPQFLISFYEKMQSDKGSIPDRFSAQQFSDYHSELNMSSLELGDSALYFCASSSSGASMAEAFFGQGTRLTVV.

The gene calls are TRBV29-1 and TRBJ2-6; D is unclear. Germline V gives CDR1 SQVTM, CDR2 ANQGSEA. Trimming left V 5 bases short and J 0 bases short, with 14 bases between. This CDR3 comprises 16 residues. The CDR3 DNA is TGCAGCGTTTGGACGGACGGATACTCTGGGGCCAACGTCCTGACTTTC. Translation: CSVWTDGYSGANVLTF.

This rearrangement joins TRBV5-1 to TRBJ2-1, with D possibly being TRBD1 or TRBD2 (5 bases each). Per the germline V gene, CDR1 is SGHRS and CDR2 is YFSETQ. This CDR3 spans 15 amino acids. V gave up 0 bases and J gave up 8 bases, with 15 bases separating them. This CDR3 is CASSLVPRESDEQFF. The CDR3 coding sequence is TGCGCCAGCAGCTTGGTGCCCAGGGAGTCAGATGAGCAGTTCTTC.

The chain is built from TRBV6-5 and TRBJ2-1; 8 bases agree with TRBD1. There are 14 residues in the CDR3. J was trimmed by 5 bases and V by 1 base; bases with no gene match: 1. Germline CDR1 reads MNHEY; CDR2 reads SVGAGI. This CDR3 reads CASSYLGQDNEQFF. The CDR3 DNA is TGTGCCAGCAGTTACTTGGGACAGGACAATGAGCAGTTCTTC.

This clone has only a few counts. V and J are TRBV6-6 and TRBJ1-1; D gene uncertain. The V end lost 8 bases, the J end lost 4 bases, and 8 bases lay between the germline ends. Germline CDR1 MNHNY, CDR2 SVGAGI (reference sequence). CDR3 length: 11 amino acids. The CDR3 DNA is TGTGCCAGCGGCAGGATCACTGAAGCTTTCTTT. Translating it yields CASGRITEAFF.

The rearrangement uses TRBV2 and TRBJ2-7; 7 positions agree with TRBD2. The germline V gene has CDR1 SNHLY and CDR2 FYNNEI. The CDR3 extends over 15 amino acids. V was pared by 7 bases and J by 7 bases, with 16 bases of the junction left unmatched. The CDR3 sequence: CASNPPGAGVREQYF. The CDR3 region has the DNA TGTGCCAGCAATCCCCCTGGGGCGGGGGTTCGAGAGCAGTACTTC.

The CDR3 sequence: CASSFPTVGVNNSPLHF. CDR3 coding DNA: TGTGCCAGCAGTTTCCCCACAGTTGGGGTTAATAATTCACCCCTCCACTTT. The chain joins TRBV28 to TRBJ1-6, with D unclear. The germline gives CDR1 MDHEN, CDR2 SYDVKM. The CDR3 is 17 amino acids. V lost 3 bases and J 5 bases, leaving 17 bases between the germline ends.

This rearrangement joins TRBV28 to TRBJ1-2; 10 nucleotides align to TRBD1. Germline trimming cut 4 bases from V and 2 bases from J; bases unmatched to any gene: 10. This CDR3 has 17 amino acids. Per the germline V gene, CDR1 is MDHEN and CDR2 is SYDVKM. DNA for the CDR3: TGTGCCAGCAGTTCAACACTGACAGGGGGCAAGAACTATGGCTACACCTTC. Amino acid sequence: CASSSTLTGGKNYGYTF.

The chain carries TRBV6-1 and TRBJ2-1; possibly TRBD2 for D (5 bases). This CDR3 is built from 15 residues. From germline, CDR1 is MNHNS and CDR2 SASEGT. Trimming pared 5 bases from V and 2 bases from J, leaving 13 bases between. Here the CDR3 reads CASSSDFLTYNEQFF. The DNA of the CDR3 is TGTGCCAGCAGTTCGGACTTCCTCACCTACAATGAGCAGTTCTTC.

The gene calls are TRBV11-3 and TRBJ2-1; maybe TRBD2 (6 bases). The CDR3 is 14 amino acids. V was trimmed by 5 bases and J by 4 bases, leaving 12 bases between them. CDR1 is SGHNT, CDR2 YENEEA, per germline. In DNA form, the CDR3 reads TGTGCCAGCAGCGTCCTAGCGAGTTACAATGAGCAGTTCTTC. This encodes CASSVLASYNEQFF.

The chain combines TRBV19 with TRBJ2-1, with D hard to call. The CDR3 is 13 residues long. Germline CDR1 reads LNHDA; CDR2 reads SQIVND (reference sequence). The V gene lost 5 bases and the J gene lost 7 bases, with 12 bases spanning the gap. Here the CDR3 DNA reads TGTGCCAGTAGTTGGCCGCCACCGAATGAGCAGTTCTTC. This gives the protein CASSWPPPNEQFF. Complete variable domain (other parts from reference TRBV19 and TRBJ2-1): DGGITQSPKYLFRKEGQNVTLSCEQNLNHDAMYWYRQDPGQGLRLIYYSQIVNDFQKGDIAEGYSVSREKKESFPLTVTSAQKNPTAFYLCASSWPPPNEQFFGPGTRLTVL.

The chain links TRBV4-1 to TRBJ2-7; TRBD1 matches at 7 bases. The CDR3 has 15 residues. Germline values: CDR1 MGHRA, CDR2 YSYEKL. V lost 0 bases, J lost 2 bases, and 4 bases stayed unmatched. The CDR3 spells CASSQDPQGAYEQYV. CDR3 coding DNA: TGCGCCAGCAGCCAAGACCCTCAGGGGGCCTACGAGCAGTACGTC.

The rearrangement uses TRBV5-1 and TRBJ1-5; possible D gene TRBD1, 5 bases. Germline lookup yields CDR1 SGHRS and CDR2 YFSETQ. V was cut by 3 bases and J by 3 bases, with 19 bases left in between. The CDR3 loop spans 17 amino acids. CDR3 residues: CASSWEGPRLNNQPQHF. The DNA for the CDR3 is TGCGCCAGCAGCTGGGAGGGACCGCGATTAAACAATCAGCCCCAGCATTTT.

This chain joins TRBV9 and TRBJ1-1; D remains ambiguous. CDR3 length equals 16 residues. V was pared by 0 bases and J by 4 bases, with 16 bases between. In germline, CDR1 is SGDLS, CDR2 YYNGEE. The CDR3 loop is CASSVESLGLGTEAFF. The DNA of the CDR3 is TGTGCCAGCAGCGTAGAATCCCTGGGGTTGGGCACTGAAGCTTTCTTT. The entire variable domain, with the rest obtained from reference TRBV9 and TRBJ1-1, is as follows: DSGVTQTPKHLITATGQRVTLRCSPRSGDLSVYWYQQSLDQGLQFLIQYYNGEERAKGNILERFSAQQFPDLHSELNLSSLELGDSALYFCASSVESLGLGTEAFFGQGTRLTVV.

V gene TRBV27 combines with J gene TRBJ2-1; D may be TRBD2 (6 bases). The V gene's germline CDR1 is MNHEY and CDR2 SMNVEV (reference sequence). The CDR3 is 16 amino acids. The germline V and J ends were trimmed by 6 bases and 2 bases, with 17 bases remaining between them. CDR3 DNA sequence: TGTGCCAGCAGCCCCTTTCGGACGGGGGCCTACAATGAGCAGTTCTTC. Protein sequence: CASSPFRTGAYNEQFF.